The TCR beta chain under discussion was sequenced for a study of Ad26.COV2.S vaccination and SARS-CoV-2 variants. The CDR3 runs 14 residues. The junction had 6 bases not matched to a gene; V was cut back by 5 bases and J by 6 bases. Germline values: CDR1 LNHDA, CDR2 SQIVND (reference sequence). This clone was seen many times. Treatment: 15 to 20 received Ad26.COV2.S at low or high dose, single or two shots; a few received placebo; per-sample allocation not given. At day 63 after the first vaccine or placebo injection, samples were drawn. Cohort 1b enrolled adults aged 18-55 years in Boston. This vaccine is an Ad26 vector that expresses the Wuhan-strain SARS-CoV-2 spike. Using immunoSEQ multiplex PCR, the repertoire was profiled, and TCRdb retains in-frame clones only, with some absent. Among around 400,000 clones listed, roughly four fifths were seen once.

The source of this sequence is a person aged 18-65 years who received the Ad26.COV2.S COVID-19 vaccine or a placebo. The input for sequencing was peripheral blood, taken in a trial of Ad26.COV2.S vaccine versus placebo. The chain joins TRBV19 to TRBJ2-2; 7 nucleotides align to TRBD1. The CDR3 region has the DNA TGTGCCAGTAGTTGGGGACAGACGGCCGGGGAGCTGTTTTTT. Protein product: CASSWGQTAGELFF.